Below, one T cell receptor beta chain is given with its context. This entry belongs to a study of T cell responses to AZD1222 COVID-19 vaccine. The CDR3 is 12 amino acids. CDR1 is GTSNPN and CDR2 is SVGIG in the germline V gene (reference sequence). Unmatched junction bases numbered 3, after V lost 7 bases and J lost 8 bases. Only in-frame clones appear in the TCRdb table, and some are missing; sequencing was by immunoSEQ multiplex PCR. The repertoire holds 130,000 to 150,000 clones, with less than 95% as singletons. The input for sequencing was peripheral blood, taken on day 0 of AZD1222 vaccination. This chain connects TRBV30 to TRBJ1-6; 9 positions match TRBD1. This clonotype originated in an adult in good health. In DNA, the CDR3 is TGTGCCTTGGGGACAGGGTATTCACCCCTCCACTTT. It codes for CALGTGYSPLHF.